This TCR beta chain was sequenced in a study of CD8 T cells in ankylosing spondylitis. Study-wide points: What appeared characteristic of ankylosing spondylitis blood was a TCR beta motif of under 10 highly homologous variants. Clones linked to the disease showed a CD8+ phenotype. They occurred at relatively low frequencies in peripheral blood. In reactive arthritis synovial fluid and blood, some motif variants had been reported before. Matched ankylosing spondylitis synovial fluid reportedly contained a significantly enriched population of disease-linked clones.

Quantitative 5'-RACE was performed with molecular barcodes, and it yielded the TCR beta libraries. TCRdb independently ran MiXCR on the 5' RACE reads; one entry per CDR3 protein. The table has about 420,000 distinct CDR3 sequences, about a fifth seen once. This clonotype was counted a few times. Antigen: not known. This CDR3 is built from 15 residues. Germline V gene data show CDR1 as SQVTM and CDR2 as ANQGSEA. V was clipped by 7 bases and J by 2 bases, with 19 bases between them. The origin of this receptor is a male donor with ankylosing spondylitis. The chain recombines TRBV29-1 with TRBJ2-3; maybe TRBD1 (5 bases). Source material: blood, either unsorted or a sorted T cell fraction (not recorded which). The CDR3 bases are TGCAGCGCAGCCCGCAGGGTTGGATTCACAGATACGCAGTATTTT. Translating gives CSAARRVGFTDTQYF.